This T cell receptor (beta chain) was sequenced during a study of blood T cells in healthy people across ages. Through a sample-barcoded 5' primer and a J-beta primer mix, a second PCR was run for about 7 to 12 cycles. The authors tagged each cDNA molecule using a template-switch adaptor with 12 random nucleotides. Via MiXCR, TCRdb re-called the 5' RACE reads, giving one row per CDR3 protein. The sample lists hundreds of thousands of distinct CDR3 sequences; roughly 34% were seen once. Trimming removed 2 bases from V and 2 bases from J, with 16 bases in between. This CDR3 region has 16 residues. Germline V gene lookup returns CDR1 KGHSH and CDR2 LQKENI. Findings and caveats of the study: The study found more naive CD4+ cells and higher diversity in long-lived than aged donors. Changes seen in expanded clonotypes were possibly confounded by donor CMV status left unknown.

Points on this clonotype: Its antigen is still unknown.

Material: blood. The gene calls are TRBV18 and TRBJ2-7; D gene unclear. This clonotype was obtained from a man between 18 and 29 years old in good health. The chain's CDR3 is CASSPSFGQKTYEQYF. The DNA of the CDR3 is TGTGCCAGCTCACCAAGTTTCGGGCAGAAGACCTACGAGCAGTACTTC. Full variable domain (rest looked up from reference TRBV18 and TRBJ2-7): NAGVMQNPRHLVRRRGQEARLRCSPMKGHSHVYWYRQLPEEGLKFMVYLQKENIIDESGMPKERFSAEFPKEGPSILRIQQVVRGDSAAYFCASSPSFGQKTYEQYFGPGTRLTVT.